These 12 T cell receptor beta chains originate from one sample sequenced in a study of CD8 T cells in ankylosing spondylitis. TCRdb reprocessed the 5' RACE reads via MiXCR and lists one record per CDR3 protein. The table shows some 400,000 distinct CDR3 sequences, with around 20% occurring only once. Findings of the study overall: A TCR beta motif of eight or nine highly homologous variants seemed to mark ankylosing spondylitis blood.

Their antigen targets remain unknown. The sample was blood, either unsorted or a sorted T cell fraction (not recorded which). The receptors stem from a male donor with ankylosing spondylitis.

The CDR3 DNA sequence: TGTGCCAGCAGCAGAACCAGTAAGGATGAGCAGTTCTTC. Translated, it gives CASSRTSKDEQFF. The rearrangement links TRBV7-3 to TRBJ2-1, with no clear D. The ends were cut back, 5 bases at V and 8 bases at J, with 13 bases in the middle. This CDR3 is 13 amino acids long. CDR1 and CDR2 from the germline V gene are SGHTA and FQGTGA.

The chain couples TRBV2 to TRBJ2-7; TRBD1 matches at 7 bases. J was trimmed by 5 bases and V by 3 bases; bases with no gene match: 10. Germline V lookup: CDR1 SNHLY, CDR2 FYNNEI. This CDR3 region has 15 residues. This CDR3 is CASSDLRGQTDEQYF. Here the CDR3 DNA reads TGTGCCAGCAGTGATTTAAGGGGACAGACGGACGAGCAGTACTTC.

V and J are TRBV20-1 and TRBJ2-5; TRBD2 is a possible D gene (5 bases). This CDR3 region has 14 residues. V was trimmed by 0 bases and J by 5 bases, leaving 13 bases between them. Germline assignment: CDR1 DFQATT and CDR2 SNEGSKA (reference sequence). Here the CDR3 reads CSARDSRVYETQYF. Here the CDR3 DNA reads TGCAGTGCTAGAGATTCGAGGGTTTATGAGACCCAGTACTTC.

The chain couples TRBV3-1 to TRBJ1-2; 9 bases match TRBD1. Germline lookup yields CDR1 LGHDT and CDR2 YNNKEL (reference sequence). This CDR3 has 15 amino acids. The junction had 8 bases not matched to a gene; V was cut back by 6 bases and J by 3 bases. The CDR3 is CASSQTGGAYYGYTF. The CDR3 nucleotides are TGTGCCAGCAGTCAAACAGGGGGCGCTTACTATGGCTACACCTTC. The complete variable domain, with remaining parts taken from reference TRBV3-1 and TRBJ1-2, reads DTAVSQTPKYLVTQMGNDKSIKCEQNLGHDTMYWYKQDSKKFLKIMFSYNNKELIINETVPNRFSPKSPDKAHLNLHINSLELGDSAVYFCASSQTGGAYYGYTFGSGTRLTVV.

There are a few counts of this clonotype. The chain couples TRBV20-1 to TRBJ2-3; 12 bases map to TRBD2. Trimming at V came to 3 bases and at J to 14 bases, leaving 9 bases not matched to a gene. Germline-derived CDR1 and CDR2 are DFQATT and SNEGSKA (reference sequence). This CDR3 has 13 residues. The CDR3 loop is CSASSSGRAPPYF. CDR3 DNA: TGCAGTGCTAGTTCTAGCGGGAGGGCCCCCCCGTATTTT.

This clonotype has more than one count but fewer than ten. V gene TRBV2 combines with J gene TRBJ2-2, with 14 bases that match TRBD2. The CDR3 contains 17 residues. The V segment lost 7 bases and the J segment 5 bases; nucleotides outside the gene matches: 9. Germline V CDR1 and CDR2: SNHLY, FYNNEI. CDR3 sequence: CASTRLAGGPSTGELFF. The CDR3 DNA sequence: TGTGCCAGCACCCGACTAGCGGGAGGGCCATCGACCGGGGAGCTGTTTTTT.

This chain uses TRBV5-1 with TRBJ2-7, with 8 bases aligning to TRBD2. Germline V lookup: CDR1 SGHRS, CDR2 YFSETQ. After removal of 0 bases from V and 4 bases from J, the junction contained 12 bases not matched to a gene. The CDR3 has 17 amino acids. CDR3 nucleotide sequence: TGCGCCAGCAGCTTGGATGGCGGGAGGCCGCCGGGGTACGAGCAGTACTTC. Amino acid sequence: CASSLDGGRPPGYEQYF.

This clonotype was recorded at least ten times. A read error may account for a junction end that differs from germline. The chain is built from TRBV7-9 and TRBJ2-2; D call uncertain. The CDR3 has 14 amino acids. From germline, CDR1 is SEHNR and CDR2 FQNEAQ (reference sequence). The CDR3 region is CASSLGRNTGELFF. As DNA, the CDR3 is TGTGCCAGCAGTTTAGGACGAAACACCGGGGAGCTGTTTTTT.

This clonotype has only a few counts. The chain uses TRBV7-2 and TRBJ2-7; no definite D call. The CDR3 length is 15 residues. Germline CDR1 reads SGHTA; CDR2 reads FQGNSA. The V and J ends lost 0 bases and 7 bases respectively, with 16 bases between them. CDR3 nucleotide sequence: TGTGCCAGCAGCTTAGCCTCCACAGATTTCGTGGAGCAGTACTTC. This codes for CASSLASTDFVEQYF.

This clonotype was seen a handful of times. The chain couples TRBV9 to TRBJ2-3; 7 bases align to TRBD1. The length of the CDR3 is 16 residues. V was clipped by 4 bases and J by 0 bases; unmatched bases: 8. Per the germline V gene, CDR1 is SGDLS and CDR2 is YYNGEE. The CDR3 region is CASSSRTGASTDTQYF. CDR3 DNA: TGTGCCAGCAGCTCCCGGACAGGAGCTAGCACAGATACGCAGTATTTT.

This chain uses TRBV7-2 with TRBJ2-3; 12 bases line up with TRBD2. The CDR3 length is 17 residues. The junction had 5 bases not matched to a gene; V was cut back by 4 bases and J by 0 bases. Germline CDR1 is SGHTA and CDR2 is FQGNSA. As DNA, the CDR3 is TGTGCCAGCAGCTCGCGGACTAGCGGGGCAAGCACAGATACGCAGTATTTT. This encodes CASSSRTSGASTDTQYF.

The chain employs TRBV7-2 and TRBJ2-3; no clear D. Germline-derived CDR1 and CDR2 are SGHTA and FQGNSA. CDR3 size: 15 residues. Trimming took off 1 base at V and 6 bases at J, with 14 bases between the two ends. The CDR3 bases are TGTGCCAGCAGCTTAGGTGGGCGGAGTCTGGATACGCAGTATTTT. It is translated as CASSLGGRSLDTQYF. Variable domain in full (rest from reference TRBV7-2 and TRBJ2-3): GAGVSQSPSNKVTEKGKDVELRCDPISGHTALYWYRQSLGQGLEFLIYFQGNSAPDKSGLPSDRFSAERTGGSVSTLTIQRTQQEDSAVYLCASSLGGRSLDTQYFGPGTRLTVL.